This TCR beta chain was retrieved from a study of T and B cells in COVID-19 patients. The wider study: The recovered cohort's median age was about 35 years, versus around 70 years in active infection. Nine tenths of the roughly 20 active-infection patients had comorbidities associated with unfavorable COVID-19 outcome.

TRB rearrangements were amplified by multiplex PCR with BIOMED2 TRB-A/B primers. One entry per CDR3 protein, called by TCRdb with MiXCR from the multiplex PCR reads. Found here are 5,500 to 7,000 distinct CDR3 sequences, roughly 27% of them singletons; the top ten hold nearly 20%. With 5 bases removed from V and 3 bases from J, the gap between germline ends came to 16 bases. Germline CDR1 is MNHEY and CDR2 is SMNVEV (reference sequence). The CDR3 length is 15 residues. In its sample, this clonotype was seen many times. TRB was amplified from around 250-500 ng of blood genomic DNA. The sequencing sample was made of blood. The source of this sequence is a human donor with active COVID-19. The chain couples TRBV27 to TRBJ1-2; D is perhaps TRBD1 (5 bases). The CDR3 here is CASSLDSDGDYGYTF. CDR3 nucleotide sequence: TGTGCCAGCAGTCTCGACAGCGATGGAGACTATGGCTACACCTTC.